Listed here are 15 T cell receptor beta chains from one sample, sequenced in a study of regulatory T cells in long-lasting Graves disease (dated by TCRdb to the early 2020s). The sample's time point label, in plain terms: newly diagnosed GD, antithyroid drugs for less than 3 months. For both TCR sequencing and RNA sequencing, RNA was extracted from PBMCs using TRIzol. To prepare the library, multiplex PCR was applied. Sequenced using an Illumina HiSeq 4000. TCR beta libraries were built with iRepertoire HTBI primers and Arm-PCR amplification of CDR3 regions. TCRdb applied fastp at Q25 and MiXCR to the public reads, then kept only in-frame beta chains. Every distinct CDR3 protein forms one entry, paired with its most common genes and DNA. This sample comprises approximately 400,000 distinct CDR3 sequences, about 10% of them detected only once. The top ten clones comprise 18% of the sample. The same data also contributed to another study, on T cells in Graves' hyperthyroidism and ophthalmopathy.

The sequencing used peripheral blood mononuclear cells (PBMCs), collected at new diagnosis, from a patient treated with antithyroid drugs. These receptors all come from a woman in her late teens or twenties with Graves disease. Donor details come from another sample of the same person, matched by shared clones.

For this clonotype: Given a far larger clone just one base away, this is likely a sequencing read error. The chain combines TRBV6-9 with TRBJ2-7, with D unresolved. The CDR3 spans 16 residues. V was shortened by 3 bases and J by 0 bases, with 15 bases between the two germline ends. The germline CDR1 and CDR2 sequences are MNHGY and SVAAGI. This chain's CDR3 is CASSYRRKVASYEQYF. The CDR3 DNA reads TGTGCCAGCAGTTACCGCAGAAAAGTAGCCTCCTACGAGCAGTACTTC.

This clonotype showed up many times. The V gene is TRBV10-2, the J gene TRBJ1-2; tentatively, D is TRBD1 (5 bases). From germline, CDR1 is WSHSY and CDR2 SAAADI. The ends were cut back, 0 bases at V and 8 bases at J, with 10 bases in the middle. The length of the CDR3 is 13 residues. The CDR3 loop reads CASSESLRGGYTF. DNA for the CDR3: TGCGCCAGCAGTGAGTCTTTACGGGGCGGCTACACCTTC.

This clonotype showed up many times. In nucleotides, the CDR3 is TGTGCCAGCAGTTCCCGGACAGCCCTCGGTAATCAGCCCCAGCATTTT. As protein: CASSSRTALGNQPQHF. The V gene is TRBV7-8, the J gene TRBJ1-5; D is perhaps TRBD1 (6 bases). The CDR3 loop spans 16 amino acids. CDR1 SGHVS and CDR2 FQNEAQ come from the germline V gene. V dropped 6 bases and J dropped 4 bases, with 19 bases sitting between them.

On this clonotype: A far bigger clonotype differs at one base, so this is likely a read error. CDR3 sequence: CASSYSIDLRREGLPVNPYNEQYF. The DNA of the CDR3 is TGTGCCAGCAGTTACTCGATTGATCTTCGTAGGGAGGGCCTCCCCGTAAATCCGTACAATGAGCAGTACTTC. This chain uses TRBV6-2 or TRBV6-3 with TRBJ2-5; 7 bases map to TRBD2. V shed 0 bases and J 11 bases; nucleotides not matched to a gene: 39. The CDR3 totals 24 residues. From germline, CDR1 is MNHEY and CDR2 SVGEGT.

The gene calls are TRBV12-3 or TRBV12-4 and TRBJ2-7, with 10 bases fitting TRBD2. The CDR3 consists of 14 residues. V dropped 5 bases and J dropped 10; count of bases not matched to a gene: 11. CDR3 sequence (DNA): TGTGCCAGCAGTCAACTAGCGGGATACGTCTACCAGTACTTC. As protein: CASSQLAGYVYQYF.

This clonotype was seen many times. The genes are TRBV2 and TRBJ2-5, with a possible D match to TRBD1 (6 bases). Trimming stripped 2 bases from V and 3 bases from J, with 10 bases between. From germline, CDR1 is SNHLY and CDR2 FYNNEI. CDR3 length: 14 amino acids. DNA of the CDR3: TGTGCCAGCAGTGAAAGGACAGTGAAAGAGACCCAGTACTTC. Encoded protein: CASSERTVKETQYF. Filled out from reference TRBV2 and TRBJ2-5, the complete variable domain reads EPEVTQTPSHQVTQMGQEVILRCVPISNHLYFYWYRQILGQKVEFLVSFYNNEISEKSEIFDDQFSVERPDGSNFTLKIRSTKLEDSAMYFCASSERTVKETQYFGPGTRLLVL.

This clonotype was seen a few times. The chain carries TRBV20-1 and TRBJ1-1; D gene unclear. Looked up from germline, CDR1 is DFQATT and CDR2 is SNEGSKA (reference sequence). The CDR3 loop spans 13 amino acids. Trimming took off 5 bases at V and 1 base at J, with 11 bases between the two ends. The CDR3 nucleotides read TGCAGTGCTGCACCTCCGGAGAACACTGAAGCTTTCTTT. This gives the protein CSAAPPENTEAFF.

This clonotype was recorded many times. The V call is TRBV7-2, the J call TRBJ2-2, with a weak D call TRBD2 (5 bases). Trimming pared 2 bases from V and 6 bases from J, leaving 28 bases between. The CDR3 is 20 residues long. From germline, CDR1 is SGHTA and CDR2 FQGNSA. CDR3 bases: TGTGCCAGCAGCTTACGTGTCCCAGGAGGACTCGGTTTTAACGCCGGGGAGCTGTTTTTT. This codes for CASSLRVPGGLGFNAGELFF.

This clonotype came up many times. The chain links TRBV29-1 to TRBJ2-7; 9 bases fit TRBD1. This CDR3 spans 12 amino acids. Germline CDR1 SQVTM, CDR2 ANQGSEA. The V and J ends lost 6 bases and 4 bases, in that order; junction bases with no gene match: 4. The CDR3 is CSVGTGSYEQYF. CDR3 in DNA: TGCAGCGTCGGGACAGGGTCATACGAGCAGTACTTC.

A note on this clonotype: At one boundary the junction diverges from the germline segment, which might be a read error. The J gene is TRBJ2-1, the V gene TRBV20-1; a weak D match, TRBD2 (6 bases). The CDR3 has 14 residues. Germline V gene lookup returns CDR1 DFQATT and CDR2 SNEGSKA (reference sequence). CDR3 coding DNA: TGCAGTGCCCTTGAGCGGGCCTCCTACAATGAGCAGTCCTTC. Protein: CSALERASYNEQSF.

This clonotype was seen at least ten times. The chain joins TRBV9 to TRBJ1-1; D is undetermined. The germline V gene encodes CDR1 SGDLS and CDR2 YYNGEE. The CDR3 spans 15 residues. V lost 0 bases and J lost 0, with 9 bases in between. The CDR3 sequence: CASSVGAAMNTEAFF. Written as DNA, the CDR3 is TGTGCCAGCAGCGTAGGGGCAGCGATGAACACTGAAGCTTTCTTT.

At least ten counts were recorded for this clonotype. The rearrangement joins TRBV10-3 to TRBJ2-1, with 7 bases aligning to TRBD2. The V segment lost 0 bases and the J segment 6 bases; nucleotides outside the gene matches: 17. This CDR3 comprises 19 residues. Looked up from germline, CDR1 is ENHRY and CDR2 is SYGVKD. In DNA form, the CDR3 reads TGTGCCATCAGTGAGTCGTGGGGAAGAGGAGGGAGGGCCGGCAATGAGCAGTTCTTC. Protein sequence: CAISESWGRGGRAGNEQFF.

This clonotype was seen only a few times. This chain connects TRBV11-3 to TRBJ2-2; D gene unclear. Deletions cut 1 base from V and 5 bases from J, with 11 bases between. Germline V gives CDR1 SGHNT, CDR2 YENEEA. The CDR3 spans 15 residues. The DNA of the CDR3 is TGTGCCAGCAGCTTAGTAGGGATAGGGACCGGGGAGCTGTTTTTT. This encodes CASSLVGIGTGELFF.

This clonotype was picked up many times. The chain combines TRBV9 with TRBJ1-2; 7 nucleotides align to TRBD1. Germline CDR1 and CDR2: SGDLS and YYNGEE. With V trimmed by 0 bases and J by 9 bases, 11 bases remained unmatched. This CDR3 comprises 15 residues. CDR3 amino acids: CASSVEGQRPMSYTF. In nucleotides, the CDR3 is TGTGCCAGCAGCGTAGAGGGACAGAGACCCATGAGCTACACCTTC.

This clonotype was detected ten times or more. The CDR3 sequence is CASSPGGANQPQHF. The CDR3 nucleotides are TGTGCCAGCAGTCCAGGGGGGGCCAATCAGCCCCAGCATTTT. The chain uses TRBV12-3 or TRBV12-4 and TRBJ1-5; 7 nucleotides align to TRBD1. Losses at the gene ends were 5 bases for V and 3 bases for J; bases not matched to a gene: 4. CDR3 length: 14 residues.